Described below is a single T cell receptor (beta chain) sequence and its context. Its antigen is currently unknown. Total RNA, at least 6 micrograms per sample, came from PBMCs. This entry is derived from a study of blood T cells in healthy people across ages. Regarding the study as a whole: More naive CD4+ cells and higher diversity were found in long-lived than in aged donors.

Together with a sample-barcoded 5' primer, a J-beta primer mix was included in a second PCR lasting about 6 to 11 cycles. In TCRdb, the 5' RACE reads were re-called with MiXCR into one record per CDR3 protein. The table records over 550,000 distinct CDR3 sequences, 25% to 35% of them present only once. The V end lost 1 base, the J end lost 3 bases, and 12 bases lay between the germline ends. The CDR3 consists of 15 residues. Germline V gene data show CDR1 as SEHNR and CDR2 as FQNEAQ (reference sequence). Sequencing was carried out using blood. The receptor's source is a woman of 80 years or more in good health. This chain connects TRBV7-9 to TRBJ1-1, with a tentative D call TRBD1 (5 bases). DNA of the CDR3: TGTGCCAGCAGCTTAGGAATAGGGGAGGACACTGAAGCTTTCTTT. Translated: CASSLGIGEDTEAFF.